This T cell receptor (beta chain) was identified in a study of cytomegalovirus exposure and HLA in healthy donors. Broader study findings: Accurate prediction of most subjects' HLA-A and HLA-B alleles from TCR beta sequences was reported. Association with HLA alleles at 0.05 false discovery rate was found for 16,951 TCR beta sequences in a later analysis. Solely CMV serostatus was available to characterize immune exposure.

PCR employed 60 Vbeta and 13 Jbeta primers. The repertoire was sequenced with immunoSEQ multiplex PCR; TCRdb's copy has only in-frame clones and lacks some. The table records tens of thousands of clones, about 81% of them present only once. In the case of this clone: The antigen is unknown.

From germline, CDR1 is LNHDA and CDR2 SQIVND (reference sequence). The CDR3 spans 19 residues. The V gene end was trimmed by 3 bases and the J gene end by 2 bases; junction bases not matched to a gene: 18. The chain combines TRBV19 with TRBJ2-5; 7 nucleotides line up with TRBD1. Sequencing was performed on PBMCs. The source of this sequence is a middle-aged woman in good health and CMV-seronegative. Written as DNA, the CDR3 is TGTGCCAGTAGTATCTCCCAGGGAAGGGACAGATTTGGACAAGAGACCCAGTACTTC. Translation gives CASSISQGRDRFGQETQYF.